This TCR beta chain was identified during a study of T cell repertoires in cytomegalovirus infection. Study-wide context: Both a matching HLA type and CMV infection were indicated by public TCR beta signatures.

The CDR3 extends over 16 amino acids. Deletions cut 1 base from V and 2 bases from J, with 13 bases between. Per germline, CDR1 SGHAT and CDR2 FQNNGV. TCRdb independently ran MiXCR on the reads; one entry per CDR3 protein. This sample has approximately 730,000 distinct CDR3 sequences, with around 35% found just once. A few counts support this clonotype. Its antigen is still unknown. This TCR derives from a human donor in good health (CMV status not recorded). Some clones in this sample may be carry-over from other donors' samples. Sequences were derived from cultured PBMCs, sampled from culture after CMV antigen stimulation. The V and J genes are TRBV11-2 and TRBJ2-3, with D possibly being TRBD1 or TRBD2 (6 bases each). The CDR3 region has the DNA TGTGCCAGCAGCTTAGTGGGGGGACACACCACAGATACGCAGTATTTT. Amino acid sequence: CASSLVGGHTTDTQYF.